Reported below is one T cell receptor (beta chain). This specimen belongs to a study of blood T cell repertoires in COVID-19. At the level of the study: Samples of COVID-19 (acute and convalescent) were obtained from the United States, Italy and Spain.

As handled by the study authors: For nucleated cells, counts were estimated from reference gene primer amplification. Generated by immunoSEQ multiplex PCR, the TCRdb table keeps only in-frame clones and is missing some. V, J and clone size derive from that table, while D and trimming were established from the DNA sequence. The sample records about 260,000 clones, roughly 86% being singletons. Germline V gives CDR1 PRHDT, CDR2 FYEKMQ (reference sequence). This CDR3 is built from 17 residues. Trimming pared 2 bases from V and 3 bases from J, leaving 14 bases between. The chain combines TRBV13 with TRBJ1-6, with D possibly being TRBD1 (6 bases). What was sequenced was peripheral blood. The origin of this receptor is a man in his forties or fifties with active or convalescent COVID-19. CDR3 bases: TGTGCCAGCAGCTTAAAATCGGAAGGGGGCTATAATTCACCCCTCCACTTT. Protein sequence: CASSLKSEGGYNSPLHF.